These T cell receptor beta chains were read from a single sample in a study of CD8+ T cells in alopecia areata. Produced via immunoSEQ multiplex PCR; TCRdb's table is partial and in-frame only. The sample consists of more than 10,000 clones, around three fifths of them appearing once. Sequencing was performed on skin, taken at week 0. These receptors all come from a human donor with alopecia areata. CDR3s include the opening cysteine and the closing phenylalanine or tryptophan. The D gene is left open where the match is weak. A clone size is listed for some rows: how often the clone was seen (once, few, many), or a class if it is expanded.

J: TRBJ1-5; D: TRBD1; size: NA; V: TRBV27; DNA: TGTGCCAGCAGTCCCCGGACAGTTCAGGGGACAGCCCAGCATTTT; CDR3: CASSPRTVQGTAQHF
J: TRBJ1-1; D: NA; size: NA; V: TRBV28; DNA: TGTGCCAGCAGCCGCACATCATCCTCAGAAGCTTTCTTT; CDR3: CASSRTSSSEAFF
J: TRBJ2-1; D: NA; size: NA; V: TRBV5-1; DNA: TGCGCCAGCAGCTTGATAAGGGCTGAGCAGTTCTTC; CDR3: CASSLIRAEQFF
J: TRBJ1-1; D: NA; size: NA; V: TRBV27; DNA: TGTGCCAGCCCTATGGTCCCCAGCCCGGAACAAATGGCGAACACTGAAGCTTTCTTT; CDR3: CASPMVPSPEQMANTEAFF
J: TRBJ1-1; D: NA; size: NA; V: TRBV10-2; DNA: TGCGCCAGCAGTGAGGGAACAGGCGGAGAAGGGTGGACTGAAGCTTTCTTT; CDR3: CASSEGTGGEGWTEAFF
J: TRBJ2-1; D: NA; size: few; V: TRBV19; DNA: TGTGCCAGTAGTCCGCCTGGCCTACCCAATGAGCAGTTCTTC; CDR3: CASSPPGLPNEQFF
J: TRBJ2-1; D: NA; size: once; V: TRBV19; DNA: TGTGCCAGTACCTCTTACAATGAGCAGTTCTTC; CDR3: CASTSYNEQFF
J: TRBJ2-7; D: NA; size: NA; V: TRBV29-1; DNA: TGCAGCGTTGGGAACAGCGCCTACGAGCAGTACTTC; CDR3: CSVGNSAYEQYF
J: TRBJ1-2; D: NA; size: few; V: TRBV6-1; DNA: TGTGCCAGCAGTGAAAGAGGTGTGGGCTACACCTTC; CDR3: CASSERGVGYTF
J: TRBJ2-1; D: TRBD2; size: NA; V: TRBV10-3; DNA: TGTGCCATCAGTGGGGGGGGCCTAGCGGGAAACAATGAGCAGTTCTTC; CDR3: CAISGGGLAGNNEQFF
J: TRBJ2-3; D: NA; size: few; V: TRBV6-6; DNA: TGTGCCAGCAGTTACTCGACCGAGCAGGATACGCAGTATTTT; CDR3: CASSYSTEQDTQYF
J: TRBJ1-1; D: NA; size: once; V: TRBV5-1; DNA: TGCGCCAGCAGCGAGGGGACTGAAGCTTTCTTT; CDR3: CASSEGTEAFF
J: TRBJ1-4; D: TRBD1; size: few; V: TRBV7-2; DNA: TGTGCCAGCAGCTTACCCCGGACAGGGAGAAACGAAAAACTGTTTTTT; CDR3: CASSLPRTGRNEKLFF
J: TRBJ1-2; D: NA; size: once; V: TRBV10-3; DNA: TGTGCCGTCGACCAACAGCGTGGACAGTCATGGGATGGCTACACCTTC; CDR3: CAVDQQRGQSWDGYTF
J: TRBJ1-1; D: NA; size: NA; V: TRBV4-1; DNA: TGCGCCAGCAGCCAAGATCCCGGGGTGAGGACTGAAGCTTTCTTT; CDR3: CASSQDPGVRTEAFF
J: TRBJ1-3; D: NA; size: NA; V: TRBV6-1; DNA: TGTGCCAGCGGCCCCCTTGGGGCTGGAAACACCATATATTTT; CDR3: CASGPLGAGNTIYF
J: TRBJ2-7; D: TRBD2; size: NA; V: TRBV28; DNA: TGTGCCAGCAGTTCGTCGGGAGGGATATGGCAGTACTTC; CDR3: CASSSSGGIWQYF
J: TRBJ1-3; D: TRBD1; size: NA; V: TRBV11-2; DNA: TGTGCCAGCAGCTTAGGAAAGGGGGACAGGGTCCTCGGAAACACCATATATTTT; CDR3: CASSLGKGDRVLGNTIYF
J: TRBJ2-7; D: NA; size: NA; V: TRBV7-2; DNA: TGTGCCAGCAGCTTAGTGGCCAGGCGGAAGTACTTC; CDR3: CASSLVARRKYF
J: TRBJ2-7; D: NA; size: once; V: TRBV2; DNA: TGTGCCAGCAGTGAGTGGGGGCCCCAGTCCGAGCAGTACTTC; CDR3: CASSEWGPQSEQYF
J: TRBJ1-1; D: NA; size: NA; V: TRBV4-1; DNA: TGCGCCAGCAGCCAAGTTATTTGGGCGAACACTGAAGCTTTCTTT; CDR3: CASSQVIWANTEAFF
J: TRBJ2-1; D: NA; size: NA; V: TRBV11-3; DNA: TGTGCCAGCAGTCAGGGGGGATACGGCAATGAGCAGTTCTTC; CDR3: CASSQGGYGNEQFF
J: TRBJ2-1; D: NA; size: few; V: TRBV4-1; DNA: TGCGCCAGCAGGGCCCAAAGATGGGTCGAAGGAAATGAGCAGTTCTTC; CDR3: CASRAQRWVEGNEQFF
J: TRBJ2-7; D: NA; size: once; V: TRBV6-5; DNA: TGTGCCAGCAGAAAGACAGTCGTCCAGTACTTC; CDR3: CASRKTVVQYF
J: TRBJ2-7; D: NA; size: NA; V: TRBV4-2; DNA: TGTGCCAGCAGCCAAGGTACGGACGGAAACTACGAGCAGTACTTC; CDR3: CASSQGTDGNYEQYF
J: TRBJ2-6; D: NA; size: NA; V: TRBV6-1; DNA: TGTGCCAGCAGTGAAGCGGGGGGGGCCAACGTCCTGACTTTC; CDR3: CASSEAGGANVLTF
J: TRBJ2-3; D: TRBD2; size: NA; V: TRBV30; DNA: TGTGCCTGGAGTCGACTAGCGGGGTCAGATACGCAGTATTTT; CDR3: CAWSRLAGSDTQYF
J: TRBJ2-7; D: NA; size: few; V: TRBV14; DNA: TGTGCCAGCAGCCAGGGCTACGAGCAGTACTTC; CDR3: CASSQGYEQYF
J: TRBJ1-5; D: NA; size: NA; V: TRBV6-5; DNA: TGTGCCAGCACCCCCGAGGCAGGTGGGCAGCCCCAGCATTTT; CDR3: CASTPEAGGQPQHF
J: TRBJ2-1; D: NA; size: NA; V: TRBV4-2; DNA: TGTGCCAGCAGCCAAGGTTCCCGACTAGGCAATGAGCAGTTCTTC; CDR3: CASSQGSRLGNEQFF
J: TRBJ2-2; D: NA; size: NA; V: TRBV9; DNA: TGTGCCAGCAGCGTAGGGGGTCTTGTTGGGACCGGGGAGCTGTTTTTT; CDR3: CASSVGGLVGTGELFF
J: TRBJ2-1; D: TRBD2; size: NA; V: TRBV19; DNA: TGTGCCAGTAGTCCCCTTCTAGCGGGAGTCACCTACAATGAGCAGTTCTTC; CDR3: CASSPLLAGVTYNEQFF
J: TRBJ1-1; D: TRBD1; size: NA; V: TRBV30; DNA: TGTGCCTCTGTGACAGGGCAGGTGAACACTGAAGCTTTCTTT; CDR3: CASVTGQVNTEAFF
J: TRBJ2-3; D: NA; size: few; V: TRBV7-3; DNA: TGTGCCAGCAGCTTCTTGGGCGGATGGAGCGGCACAGATACGCAGTATTTT; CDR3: CASSFLGGWSGTDTQYF
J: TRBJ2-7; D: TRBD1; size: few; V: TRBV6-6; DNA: TGTGCCATATCACCGGGACAGGGTTACGAGCAGTACTTC; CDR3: CAISPGQGYEQYF
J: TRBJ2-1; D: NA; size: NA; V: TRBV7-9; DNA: TGTGCCAGCAATCGGAGGGAATATAACAATGAGCAGTTCTTC; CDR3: CASNRREYNNEQFF
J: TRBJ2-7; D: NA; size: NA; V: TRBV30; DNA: TGTGCCTGGAGTAGGGGTTACGAGCAGTACTTC; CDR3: CAWSRGYEQYF
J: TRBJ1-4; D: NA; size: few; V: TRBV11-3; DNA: TGTGCCAGCAGCTTAGAGGCGGAAAAACTGTTTTTT; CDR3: CASSLEAEKLFF
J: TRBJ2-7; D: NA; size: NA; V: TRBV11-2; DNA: TGTGCCAGCAGCTTAGACGTTAGTATCTACGAGCAGTACTTC; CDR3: CASSLDVSIYEQYF
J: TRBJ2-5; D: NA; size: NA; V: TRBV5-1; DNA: TGCGCCAGCAGCTTGGTTTGGGGGGTAACAGAGACCCAGTACTTC; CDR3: CASSLVWGVTETQYF
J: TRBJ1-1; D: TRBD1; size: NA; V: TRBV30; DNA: TGTGCCTGGAGTGTACTCGACAGGGCCGCTTTCTTT; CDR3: CAWSVLDRAAFF
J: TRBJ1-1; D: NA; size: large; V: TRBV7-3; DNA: TGTGCCAGCAGTCGCTTTTTGAACACTGAAGCTTTCTTT; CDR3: CASSRFLNTEAFF
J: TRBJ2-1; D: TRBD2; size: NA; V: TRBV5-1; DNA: TGCGCCAGCAGCCCGGGACTAGCGGGAGGAGTAAGTTACAATGAGCAGTTCTTC; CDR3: CASSPGLAGGVSYNEQFF